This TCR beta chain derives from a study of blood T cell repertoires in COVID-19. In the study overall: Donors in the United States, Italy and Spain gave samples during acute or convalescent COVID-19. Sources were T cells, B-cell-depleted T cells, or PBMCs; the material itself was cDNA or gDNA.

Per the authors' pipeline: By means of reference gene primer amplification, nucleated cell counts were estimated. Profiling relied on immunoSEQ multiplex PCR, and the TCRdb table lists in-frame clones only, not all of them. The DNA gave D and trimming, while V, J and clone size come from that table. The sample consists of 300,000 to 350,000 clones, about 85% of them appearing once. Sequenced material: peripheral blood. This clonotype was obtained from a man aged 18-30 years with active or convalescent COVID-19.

The CDR3 loop is CASSYRSGIRSGYTF. The CDR3 nucleotides read TGTGCCAGCAGTTACAGAAGCGGGATCCGCTCTGGCTACACCTTC. The chain employs TRBV6-5 and TRBJ1-2; D call uncertain. CDR1 is MNHEY and CDR2 is SVGAGI in the germline V gene. V was cut by 2 bases and J by 7 bases, with 17 bases left in between. This CDR3 comprises 15 residues.